These 25 T cell receptor beta chains were sequenced from one sample in a study of CD8 T cells in ankylosing spondylitis (dated by TCRdb to the late 2010s). The library came from 5' RACE. Sequencing relied on an Illumina HiSeq 2500. TCRdb reanalyzed the raw reads on its own, using fastp at Q25 for trimming and MiXCR for clone calling, and kept in-frame beta chains. Each entry is one CDR3 protein sequence, shown with its most common DNA and genes. The sample table shows 200,000 or so distinct CDR3 sequences, and roughly 20% are seen once. Clones ranked in the top ten supply approximately 4% of the sample. The sequencing input was blood, either unsorted or a sorted T cell fraction (not recorded which). The receptors come from a male donor aged 10-35 years with ankylosing spondylitis or in good health (not recorded which). Donor details come from another sample of the same person, matched by shared clones.

This clonotype was observed a single time. The DNA for the CDR3 is TGTGCCAGCAGCTTTCGGGCTAGCGGGAGGGGAGAGACCCAGTACTTC. Translating it yields CASSFRASGRGETQYF. The chain recombines TRBV7-2 with TRBJ2-5, with 12 bases identical to TRBD2. The CDR3 sequence is 16 residues long. The germline gives CDR1 SGHTA, CDR2 FQGNSA. The V and J ends lost 3 bases and 4 bases, in that order; junction bases with no gene match: 6.

This clonotype was detected ten times or more. The V gene is TRBV14, the J gene TRBJ2-1, with no clear D. V lost 1 base to trimming and J lost 0 bases, with 7 bases between them. Germline V CDR1 and CDR2: SGHDN, FVKESK. This CDR3 contains 15 residues. CDR3: CASSQVYRSYNEQFF. CDR3 nucleotide sequence: TGTGCCAGCAGCCAAGTTTACCGCTCCTACAATGAGCAGTTCTTC. The full variable domain, its missing parts supplied by reference TRBV14 and TRBJ2-1, is EAGVTQFPSHSVIEKGQTVTLRCDPISGHDNLYWYRRVMGKEIKFLLHFVKESKQDESGMPNNRFLAERTGGTYSTLKVQPAELEDSGVYFCASSQVYRSYNEQFFGPGTRLTVL.

This clonotype was observed once. This chain joins TRBV7-2 and TRBJ1-1; maybe TRBD1 (5 bases). Germline V CDR1 and CDR2: SGHTA, FQGNSA. Between the trimmed V and J ends, which lost 5 bases and 11 bases, there was a span of 15 bases. The CDR3 has 12 residues. The CDR3 loop reads CASSQAGEGAFF. The CDR3 DNA reads as TGTGCCAGCAGCCAGGCGGGGGAGGGGGCTTTCTTT.

This clonotype came up many times. The V call is TRBV27, the J call TRBJ1-6; no clear D gene. V was pared by 2 bases and J by 9 bases, with 11 bases between. Germline assignment: CDR1 MNHEY and CDR2 SMNVEV (reference sequence). This CDR3 spans 14 amino acids. The CDR3 reads CASSLEIGSSPLHF. The DNA for the CDR3 is TGTGCCAGCAGTTTAGAGATAGGCAGTTCACCCCTCCACTTT.

This clonotype was recorded many times. The chain carries TRBV5-1 and TRBJ2-5; D remains ambiguous. CDR3 size: 14 residues. Trimming took off 2 bases at V and 5 bases at J, with 13 bases between the two ends. The germline V gene encodes CDR1 SGHRS and CDR2 YFSETQ. The CDR3 coding sequence is TGCGCCAGCAGCTTAGGGCGGTTTAGTGAGACCCAGTACTTC. Its translation is CASSLGRFSETQYF.

In this sample, this clonotype turned up a few times. The rearrangement links TRBV29-1 to TRBJ2-3; 9 bases are a match to TRBD2. CDR3 length equals 17 residues. V lost 7 bases, J lost 3 bases, and 17 bases stayed unmatched. Germline CDR1 and CDR2: SQVTM and ANQGSEA. CDR3 sequence (DNA): TGCAGCGCCCCCCCCAAGGAGCGGGAGGTTCGGACAGATACGCAGTATTTT. Translating it yields CSAPPKEREVRTDTQYF.

This clonotype has at least ten counts. The J gene is TRBJ1-4, the V gene TRBV9; D perhaps matches TRBD1 (5 bases). The V end lost 0 bases, the J end lost 6 bases, and 12 bases lay between the germline ends. Looked up from germline, CDR1 is SGDLS and CDR2 is YYNGEE. The CDR3 has 15 residues. The CDR3 DNA is TGTGCCAGCAGCGTAGGTTCCAGGGACGATGAAAAACTGTTTTTT. Its protein product is CASSVGSRDDEKLFF.

There are a few counts of this clonotype. The chain links TRBV20-1 to TRBJ2-7; TRBD1 matches 8 bases. Trimming at V came to 4 bases and at J to 1 base, leaving 3 bases not matched to a gene. CDR1 DFQATT and CDR2 SNEGSKA come from the germline V gene (reference sequence). The CDR3 is 13 residues long. In nucleotides, the CDR3 is TGCAGTGCTACGGGACAGGCTTCCTACGAGCAGTACTTC. It codes for CSATGQASYEQYF.

The table lists this clonotype with many counts. The V and J genes are TRBV5-5 and TRBJ2-1; D possibly corresponds to TRBD2 (5 bases). Germline V gene sequence: CDR1 SGHKS, CDR2 YYEKEE (reference sequence). V gave up 6 bases and J gave up 5 bases, with 12 bases separating them. The CDR3 is 13 residues long. CDR3 protein: CASTERKNNEQFF. The CDR3 DNA follows: TGTGCCAGCACCGAGCGGAAGAACAATGAGCAGTTCTTC.

This clonotype was recorded many times. The V and J genes are TRBV18 and TRBJ1-5, with D hard to call. The CDR3 length is 13 residues. Germline CDR1 KGHSH, CDR2 LQKENI. Trimming removed 3 bases from V and 5 bases from J, with 8 bases in between. CDR3 sequence: CASSPGRDQPQHF. CDR3 DNA: TGTGCCAGCTCACCCGGACGGGATCAGCCCCAGCATTTT. The complete variable domain, with remaining parts taken from reference TRBV18 and TRBJ1-5, reads NAGVMQNPRHLVRRRGQEARLRCSPMKGHSHVYWYRQLPEEGLKFMVYLQKENIIDESGMPKERFSAEFPKEGPSILRIQQVVRGDSAAYFCASSPGRDQPQHFGDGTRLSIL.

In its sample, this clonotype was seen a few times. The V and J genes are TRBV20-1 and TRBJ1-1; D not resolved. This CDR3 has 13 amino acids. CDR1 DFQATT and CDR2 SNEGSKA come from the germline V gene (reference sequence). Trimming stripped 6 bases from V and 4 bases from J, with 15 bases between. The CDR3 sequence is CSAPDGRGTEAFF. In DNA form, the CDR3 reads TGCAGTGCCCCGGACGGACGCGGCACTGAAGCTTTCTTT.

This clonotype has a count of ten or more. The rearrangement uses TRBV20-1 and TRBJ1-1; D is possibly TRBD1 (6 bases). Between the trimmed V and J ends, which lost 0 bases and 6 bases, there was a span of 11 bases. In germline, CDR1 is DFQATT, CDR2 SNEGSKA (reference sequence). The CDR3 runs 13 residues. The CDR3 coding sequence is TGCAGTGCTAGAGATATTGGACAGTCTGAAGCTTTCTTT. Translating gives CSARDIGQSEAFF.

This clonotype has ten or more counts. This chain links TRBV4-1 with TRBJ2-3; either TRBD1 or TRBD2 may supply D (5 bases each). The ends were cut back, 3 bases at V and 4 bases at J, with 8 bases in the middle. The CDR3 totals 13 residues. In germline, CDR1 is MGHRA, CDR2 YSYEKL. CDR3 region: CASSQGVADTQYF. CDR3 sequence (DNA): TGCGCCAGCAGCCAGGGGGTTGCAGATACGCAGTATTTT.

This clonotype was recorded a few times. The V and J genes are TRBV4-3 and TRBJ2-5; D ambiguous. Trimming took 0 bases from V and 5 from J, leaving 16 bases between them. The CDR3 length is 16 residues. The germline CDR1 and CDR2 sequences are LGHNA and YSLEER. The CDR3 here is CASSQELRGVSETQYF. For the CDR3, the DNA is TGCGCCAGCAGCCAAGAGCTCCGTGGGGTGTCGGAGACCCAGTACTTC.

There are many counts of this clonotype. This chain connects TRBV10-3 to TRBJ2-7; 10 bases match TRBD2. The junction had 13 bases not matched to a gene; V was cut back by 6 bases and J by 5 bases. The CDR3 length is 16 residues. CDR1 ENHRY and CDR2 SYGVKD come from the germline V gene. CDR3 nucleotide sequence: TGTGCCATCAGGGTTTCCGGGACTAGCGATACCCACGAGCAGTACTTC. Amino acids: CAIRVSGTSDTHEQYF.

This clonotype was seen repeatedly, ten times or more. V and J are TRBV27 and TRBJ2-1, with D unclear. The CDR3 runs 14 residues. CDR1 and CDR2 (germline): MNHEY, SMNVEV (reference sequence). Trimming removed 8 bases from V and 2 bases from J, with 13 bases in between. DNA of the CDR3: TGTGCCAGCTCGACCAGACTTGCCTACAATGAGCAGTTCTTC. It encodes CASSTRLAYNEQFF.

The chain is built from TRBV29-1 and TRBJ2-2, with unresolved D. From germline, CDR1 is SQVTM and CDR2 ANQGSEA. There are 15 residues in the CDR3. V was pared by 2 bases and J by 0 bases, with 10 bases between. The CDR3 spells CSVEREDANTGELFF. In nucleotides, the CDR3 is TGCAGCGTTGAACGAGAAGACGCGAACACCGGGGAGCTGTTTTTT.

This clonotype was seen a few times. The chain couples TRBV2 to TRBJ2-3; D tentatively fits TRBD1 or TRBD2 (5 bases each). Trimming cost V 7 bases and J 5 bases, with 22 bases left between them. The germline gives CDR1 SNHLY, CDR2 FYNNEI. This CDR3 spans 16 amino acids. The CDR3 bases are TGTGCCAGCAATTCCCTGGGGGTGGGGGTTGAAGATACGCAGTATTTT. Protein product: CASNSLGVGVEDTQYF. Full variable domain (outside the CDR3, taken from reference TRBV2 and TRBJ2-3): EPEVTQTPSHQVTQMGQEVILRCVPISNHLYFYWYRQILGQKVEFLVSFYNNEISEKSEIFDDQFSVERPDGSNFTLKIRSTKLEDSAMYFCASNSLGVGVEDTQYFGPGTRLTVL.

This clonotype has ten or more counts. V and J are TRBV9 and TRBJ2-1, with 9 positions matching TRBD2. Germline CDR1 reads SGDLS; CDR2 reads YYNGEE. This CDR3 has 15 residues. V gave up 1 base and J gave up 5 bases; unmatched junction bases: 4. The CDR3 coding sequence is TGTGCCAGCAGCGTAAGCGGGAGGAGAGACAATGAGCAGTTCTTC. Translated: CASSVSGRRDNEQFF.

The table lists this clonotype with many counts. The rearrangement joins TRBV28 to TRBJ1-4; D is ambiguous. V dropped 6 bases and J dropped 0 bases, with 8 bases sitting between them. Per germline, CDR1 MDHEN and CDR2 SYDVKM. The CDR3 sequence is 14 residues long. DNA of the CDR3: TGTGCCAGCAGACGACATACAACTAATGAAAAACTGTTTTTT. It codes for CASRRHTTNEKLFF.

This clonotype was seen repeatedly, ten times or more. The chain uses TRBV20-1 and TRBJ2-4, with a tentative D call TRBD1 (5 bases). Looked up from germline, CDR1 is DFQATT and CDR2 is SNEGSKA (reference sequence). With 5 bases removed from V and 1 base from J, the gap between germline ends came to 12 bases. This CDR3 spans 14 amino acids. CDR3 residues: CSAPDSRAKNIQYF. The DNA of the CDR3 is TGCAGTGCTCCTGACAGTCGGGCCAAAAACATTCAGTACTTC.

This clonotype was seen a handful of times. This chain connects TRBV29-1 to TRBJ2-3; unclear D gene. CDR1 and CDR2 (germline): SQVTM, ANQGSEA. V was shortened by 7 bases and J by 0 bases, with 11 bases between the two germline ends. The CDR3 has 13 residues. CDR3 sequence reads: CSAQPGSTDTQYF. The CDR3 DNA sequence: TGCAGCGCCCAACCCGGGAGCACAGATACGCAGTATTTT.

This clonotype was seen many times. V usage is TRBV5-6 and J usage is TRBJ2-1; D is ambiguous. Germline V gene lookup returns CDR1 SGHDT and CDR2 YYEEEE. V dropped 4 bases and J dropped 4 bases, with 15 bases sitting between them. The CDR3 length is 15 residues. CDR3 in amino acids: CASSPDPSMYNEQFF. The CDR3 DNA follows: TGTGCCAGCAGCCCAGACCCGTCGATGTACAATGAGCAGTTCTTC.

This clonotype has ten or more counts. The chain is built from TRBV7-9 and TRBJ2-5; TRBD1 agrees at 7 bases. There are 14 residues in the CDR3. Germline V gene lookup returns CDR1 SEHNR and CDR2 FQNEAQ (reference sequence). V was clipped by 5 bases and J by 2 bases; unmatched bases: 5. This CDR3 is CASSPGTDQETQYF. The CDR3 nucleotides read TGTGCCAGCAGCCCCGGGACAGATCAAGAGACCCAGTACTTC. The entire variable domain, with the rest obtained from reference TRBV7-9 and TRBJ2-5, is as follows: DTGVSQNPRHKITKRGQNVTFRCDPISEHNRLYWYRQTLGQGPEFLTYFQNEAQLEKSRLLSDRFSAERPKGSFSTLEIQRTEQGDSAMYLCASSPGTDQETQYFGPGTRLLVL.

At least ten counts were recorded for this clonotype. This chain connects TRBV14 to TRBJ2-1, with D unresolved. Trimming cost V 4 bases and J 5 bases, with 18 bases left between them. The germline CDR1 and CDR2 sequences are SGHDN and FVKESK. This CDR3 contains 16 residues. In DNA form, the CDR3 reads TGTGCCAGCAGCCGCAAAACTCCGCAGCACAACAATGAGCAGTTCTTC. Translation gives CASSRKTPQHNNEQFF.